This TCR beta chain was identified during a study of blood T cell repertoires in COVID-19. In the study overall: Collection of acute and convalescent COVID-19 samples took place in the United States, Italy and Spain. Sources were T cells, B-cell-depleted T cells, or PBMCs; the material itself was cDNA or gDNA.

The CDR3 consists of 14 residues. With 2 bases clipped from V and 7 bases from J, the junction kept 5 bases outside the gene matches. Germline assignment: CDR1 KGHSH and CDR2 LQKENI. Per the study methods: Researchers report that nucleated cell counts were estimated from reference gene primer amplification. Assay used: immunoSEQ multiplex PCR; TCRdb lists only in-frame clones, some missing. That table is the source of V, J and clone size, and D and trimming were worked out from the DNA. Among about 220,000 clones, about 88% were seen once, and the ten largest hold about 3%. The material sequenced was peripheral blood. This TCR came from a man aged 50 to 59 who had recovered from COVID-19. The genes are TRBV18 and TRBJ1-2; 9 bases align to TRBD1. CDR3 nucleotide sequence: TGTGCCAGCTCACCATCACAGGGGGCTTTTGGCTACACCTTC. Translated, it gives CASSPSQGAFGYTF.